These T cell receptor beta chains were read from a single sample in a study of T cells in Graves' hyperthyroidism and ophthalmopathy. Each CDR3 protein is one row after TCRdb ran MiXCR on the multiplex PCR reads. Here the sample spans roughly 380,000 distinct CDR3 sequences, 11% to 15% being singletons. The sequenced material came from blood. The receptors here all came from an older woman with Graves' hyperthyroidism. The CDR3 runs from the conserved cysteine through the conserved F or W. Fields, in order: CDR3 protein, CDR3 DNA, J gene, D gene, V gene, clone size. A D gene is named only where the DNA matches it firmly. Where a row states a size, it is once, few, many or the class of an expanded clone; other rows omit it.

CDR3 protein: CASSSPGNTGELFF; CDR3 DNA: TGTGCCAGCAGCTCTCCGGGGAACACCGGGGAGCTGTTTTTT; J gene: TRBJ2-2; D gene: -; V gene: TRBV7-9; clone size: -
CDR3 protein: CASSVPSGSHQETQYF; CDR3 DNA: TGTGCCAGCAGTGTCCCAAGCGGGTCCCACCAAGAGACCCAGTACTTC; J gene: TRBJ2-5; D gene: -; V gene: TRBV6-1; clone size: -
CDR3 protein: CASSFEYEQFF; CDR3 DNA: TGTGCCAGCAGCTTTGAATATGAGCAGTTCTTC; J gene: TRBJ2-1; D gene: -; V gene: TRBV7-9; clone size: -
CDR3 protein: CASSRTGAFNQPQHF; CDR3 DNA: TGTGCCAGCAGCCGCACAGGGGCATTCAATCAGCCCCAGCATTTT; J gene: TRBJ1-5; D gene: TRBD1; V gene: TRBV7-6; clone size: many
CDR3 protein: CSARVLQGYTDTQYF; CDR3 DNA: TGCAGTGCTAGAGTATTACAGGGTTACACAGATACGCAGTATTTT; J gene: TRBJ2-3; D gene: -; V gene: TRBV20-1; clone size: -
CDR3 protein: CASSDLLYEQYF; CDR3 DNA: TGTGCCAGCAGTGACCTTCTCTACGAGCAGTACTTC; J gene: TRBJ2-7; D gene: -; V gene: TRBV6-1; clone size: many
CDR3 protein: CASSLSGSVSYNEQFF; CDR3 DNA: TGTGCCAGCAGCTTGAGCGGGAGCGTATCCTACAATGAGCAGTTCTTC; J gene: TRBJ2-1; D gene: TRBD2; V gene: TRBV11-3; clone size: many
CDR3 protein: CASSLIGLAENGANVLTF; CDR3 DNA: TGTGCCAGCAGTTTAATAGGACTAGCGGAAAATGGGGCCAACGTCCTGACTTTC; J gene: TRBJ2-6; D gene: TRBD2; V gene: TRBV28; clone size: few
CDR3 protein: CASSLGWLAGPTGELFF; CDR3 DNA: TGTGCCAGCAGCTTAGGGTGGCTAGCGGGTCCCACCGGGGAGCTGTTTTTT; J gene: TRBJ2-2; D gene: TRBD2; V gene: TRBV7-3; clone size: few
CDR3 protein: CASSLDLAGGNEQFF; CDR3 DNA: TGTGCCAGCAGCTTAGATCTAGCGGGAGGTAATGAGCAGTTCTTC; J gene: TRBJ2-1; D gene: TRBD2; V gene: TRBV7-6; clone size: many
CDR3 protein: CASGGRLAKNIQYF; CDR3 DNA: TGTGCCAGCGGAGGGAGGCTGGCCAAAAACATTCAGTACTTC; J gene: TRBJ2-4; D gene: -; V gene: TRBV2; clone size: many
CDR3 protein: CATSRTRLDRDQETQYF; CDR3 DNA: TGTGCCACCAGCAGAACCCGATTAGACAGGGATCAAGAGACCCAGTACTTC; J gene: TRBJ2-5; D gene: TRBD1; V gene: TRBV15; clone size: -
CDR3 protein: CASSLWVDLNYEQYF; CDR3 DNA: TGCGCCAGCAGCTTGTGGGTAGACCTCAACTACGAGCAGTACTTC; J gene: TRBJ2-7; D gene: -; V gene: TRBV5-1; clone size: many
CDR3 protein: CASSLPRTEAFF; CDR3 DNA: TGTGCCAGCAGCCTCCCGCGGACTGAAGCTTTCTTT; J gene: TRBJ1-1; D gene: -; V gene: TRBV11-2; clone size: many
CDR3 protein: CASSTGQVSYEQYF; CDR3 DNA: TGTGCCAGCAGTACTGGACAGGTCTCCTACGAGCAGTACTTC; J gene: TRBJ2-7; D gene: TRBD1; V gene: TRBV12-3/TRBV12-4; clone size: many
CDR3 protein: CASSLGSGRGYEQYF; CDR3 DNA: TGTGCCAGCAGTTTAGGGAGCGGGAGAGGCTACGAGCAGTACTTC; J gene: TRBJ2-7; D gene: TRBD2; V gene: TRBV28; clone size: many
CDR3 protein: CASSLSATQYNEQFF; CDR3 DNA: TGCGCCAGCAGCTTATCGGCGACCCAATACAATGAGCAGTTCTTC; J gene: TRBJ2-1; D gene: -; V gene: TRBV5-1; clone size: many
CDR3 protein: CASSLVGSLDEQFF; CDR3 DNA: TGTGCCAGCAGCTTAGTCGGTAGTCTCGATGAGCAGTTCTTC; J gene: TRBJ2-1; D gene: -; V gene: TRBV11-1; clone size: many
CDR3 protein: CASSRQREVKNEQFF; CDR3 DNA: TGTGCCAGCAGTCGACAGCGGGAGGTAAAAAATGAGCAGTTCTTC; J gene: TRBJ2-1; D gene: TRBD2; V gene: TRBV27; clone size: many
CDR3 protein: CASSQGSTYQETQYF; CDR3 DNA: TGTGCCAGCAGCCAAGGGTCTACGTACCAAGAGACCCAGTACTTC; J gene: TRBJ2-5; D gene: -; V gene: TRBV3-1; clone size: many
CDR3 protein: CASSLGGAGNTEAFF; CDR3 DNA: TGTGCCAGCAGCTTAGGAGGCGCGGGGAACACTGAAGCTTTCTTT; J gene: TRBJ1-1; D gene: -; V gene: TRBV5-1; clone size: many
CDR3 protein: CASSDRGTGELFF; CDR3 DNA: TGTGCCAGCAGCGACAGGGGTACCGGGGAGCTGTTTTTT; J gene: TRBJ2-2; D gene: TRBD1; V gene: TRBV6-4; clone size: -